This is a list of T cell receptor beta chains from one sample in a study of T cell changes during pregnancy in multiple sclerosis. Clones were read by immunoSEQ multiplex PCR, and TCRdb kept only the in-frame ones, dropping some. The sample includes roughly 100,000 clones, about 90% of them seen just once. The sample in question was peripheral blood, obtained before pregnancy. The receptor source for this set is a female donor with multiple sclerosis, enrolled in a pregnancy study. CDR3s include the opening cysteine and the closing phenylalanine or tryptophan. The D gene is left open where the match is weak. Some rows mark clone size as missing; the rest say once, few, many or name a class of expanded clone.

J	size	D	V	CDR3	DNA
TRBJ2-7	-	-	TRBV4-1	CASSQPPQGRYEQYF	TGCGCCAGCAGCCAACCCCCCCAGGGGCGGTACGAGCAGTACTTC
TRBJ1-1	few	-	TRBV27	CASSRSGTEAFF	TGTGCCAGCAGTCGGAGCGGGACTGAAGCTTTCTTT
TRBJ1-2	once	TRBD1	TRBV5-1	CASRRTGDNYGYTF	TGCGCCAGCCGCCGGACAGGGGATAACTATGGCTACACCTTC
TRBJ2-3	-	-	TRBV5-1	CASSQGLLADTQYF	TGCGCCAGCAGCCAGGGACTTCTGGCAGATACGCAGTATTTT
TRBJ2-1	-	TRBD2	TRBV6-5	CAILAMSGSPEQFF	TGTGCCATTTTGGCTATGAGCGGGAGTCCTGAGCAGTTCTTC
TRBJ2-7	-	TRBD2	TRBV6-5	CASSYSLAGLSYEQYF	TGTGCCAGCAGTTACTCGCTAGCGGGACTTTCCTACGAGCAGTACTTC
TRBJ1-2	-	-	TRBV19	CASSKSGTGVGHGYTF	TGTGCCAGTAGTAAATCAGGTACGGGGGTCGGGCATGGCTACACCTTC
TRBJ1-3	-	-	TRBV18	CASSPAGGLSGNTIYF	TGTGCCAGCTCACCCGCCGGGGGTTTATCTGGAAACACCATATATTTT
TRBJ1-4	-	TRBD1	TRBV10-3	CAISGTGSYEKLFF	TGTGCCATCAGTGGGACAGGGTCGTATGAAAAACTGTTTTTT
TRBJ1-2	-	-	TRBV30	CAWSVGLRYGYTF	TGTGCCTGGAGTGTTGGACTTCGCTATGGCTACACCTTC
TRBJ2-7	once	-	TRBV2	CASSERDFANEQYF	TGTGCCAGCAGTGAGCGGGACTTCGCTAACGAGCAGTACTTC
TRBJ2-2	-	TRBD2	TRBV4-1	CASSQDPAGVTGELFF	TGCGCCAGCAGCCAAGATCCAGCGGGGGTCACCGGGGAGCTGTTTTTT
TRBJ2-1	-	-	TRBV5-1	CASSLEGGVYNEQFF	TGCGCCAGCAGCTTGGAGGGCGGGGTATACAATGAGCAGTTCTTC